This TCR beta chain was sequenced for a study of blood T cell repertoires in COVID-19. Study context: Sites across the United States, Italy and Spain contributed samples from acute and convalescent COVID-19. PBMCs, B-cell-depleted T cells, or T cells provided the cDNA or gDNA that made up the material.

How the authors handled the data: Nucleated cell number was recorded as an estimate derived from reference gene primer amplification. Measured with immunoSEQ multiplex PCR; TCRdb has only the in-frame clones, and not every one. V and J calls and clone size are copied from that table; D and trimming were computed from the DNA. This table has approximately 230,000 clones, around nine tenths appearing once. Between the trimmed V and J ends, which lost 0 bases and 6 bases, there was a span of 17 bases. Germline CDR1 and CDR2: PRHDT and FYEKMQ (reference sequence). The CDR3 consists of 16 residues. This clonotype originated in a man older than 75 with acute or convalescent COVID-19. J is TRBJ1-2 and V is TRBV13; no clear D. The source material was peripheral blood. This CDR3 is CASSLGASGRRDGYTF. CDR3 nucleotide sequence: TGTGCCAGCAGCTTAGGCGCCAGCGGGCGTAGGGATGGCTACACCTTC. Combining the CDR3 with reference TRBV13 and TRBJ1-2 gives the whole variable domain AAGVIQSPRHLIKEKRETATLKCYPIPRHDTVYWYQQGPGQDPQFLISFYEKMQSDKGSIPDRFSAQQFSDYHSELNMSSLELGDSALYFCASSLGASGRRDGYTFGSGTRLTVV.